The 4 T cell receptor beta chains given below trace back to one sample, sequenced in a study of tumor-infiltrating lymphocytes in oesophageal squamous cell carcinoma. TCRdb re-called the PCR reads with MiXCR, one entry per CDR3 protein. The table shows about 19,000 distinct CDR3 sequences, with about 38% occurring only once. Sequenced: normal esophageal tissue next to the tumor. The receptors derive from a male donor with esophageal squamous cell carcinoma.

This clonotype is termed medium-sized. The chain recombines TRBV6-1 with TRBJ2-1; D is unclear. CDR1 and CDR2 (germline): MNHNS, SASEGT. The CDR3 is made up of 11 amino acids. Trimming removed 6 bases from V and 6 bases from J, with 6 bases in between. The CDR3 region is CASSWSNEQFF. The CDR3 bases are TGTGCCAGCAGCTGGTCCAATGAGCAGTTCTTC.

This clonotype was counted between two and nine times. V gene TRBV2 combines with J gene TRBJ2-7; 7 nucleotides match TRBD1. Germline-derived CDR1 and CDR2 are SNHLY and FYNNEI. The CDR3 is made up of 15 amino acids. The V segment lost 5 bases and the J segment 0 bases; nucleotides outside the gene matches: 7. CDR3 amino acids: CASSRTGTSSYEQYF. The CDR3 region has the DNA TGTGCCAGCAGTAGGACAGGTACGAGCTCCTACGAGCAGTACTTC.

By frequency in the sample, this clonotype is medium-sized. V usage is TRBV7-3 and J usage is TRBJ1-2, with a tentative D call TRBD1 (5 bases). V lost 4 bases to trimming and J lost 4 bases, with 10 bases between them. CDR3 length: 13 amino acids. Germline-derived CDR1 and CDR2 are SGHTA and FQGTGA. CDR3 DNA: TGTGCCAGCAGCTCCAGGGAGGGCTATGGCTACACCTTC. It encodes CASSSREGYGYTF.

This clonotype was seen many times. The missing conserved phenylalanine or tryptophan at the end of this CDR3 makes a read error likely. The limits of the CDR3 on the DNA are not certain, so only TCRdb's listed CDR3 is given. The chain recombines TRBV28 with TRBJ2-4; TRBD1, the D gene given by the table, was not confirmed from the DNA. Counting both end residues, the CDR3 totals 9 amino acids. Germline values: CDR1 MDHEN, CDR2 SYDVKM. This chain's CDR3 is CASSLGTAA.